The T cell receptor beta chain described here comes from a study of blood T cell repertoires in COVID-19. Germline CDR1 and CDR2: DFQATT and SNEGSKA (reference sequence). The V gene lost 3 bases and the J gene lost 4 bases, with 15 bases spanning the gap. The CDR3 runs 14 residues. In the authors' methods: Amplified reference gene primers provided the basis for estimating nucleated cell counts. Clones were read by immunoSEQ multiplex PCR, and TCRdb kept only the in-frame ones, dropping some. For V, J and clone size, that table is used; D and trimming come from the DNA. The table lists 170,000 or so clones, approximately 80% of them singletons.

The source material was peripheral blood. The clonotype was recovered from a woman aged 55 to 70 with acute or convalescent COVID-19. The chain links TRBV20-1 to TRBJ2-5; TRBD2 might be the D (6 bases). This CDR3 reads CSASADYLRETQYF. The CDR3 nucleotides are TGCAGTGCTAGTGCGGACTACCTCCGAGAGACCCAGTACTTC.